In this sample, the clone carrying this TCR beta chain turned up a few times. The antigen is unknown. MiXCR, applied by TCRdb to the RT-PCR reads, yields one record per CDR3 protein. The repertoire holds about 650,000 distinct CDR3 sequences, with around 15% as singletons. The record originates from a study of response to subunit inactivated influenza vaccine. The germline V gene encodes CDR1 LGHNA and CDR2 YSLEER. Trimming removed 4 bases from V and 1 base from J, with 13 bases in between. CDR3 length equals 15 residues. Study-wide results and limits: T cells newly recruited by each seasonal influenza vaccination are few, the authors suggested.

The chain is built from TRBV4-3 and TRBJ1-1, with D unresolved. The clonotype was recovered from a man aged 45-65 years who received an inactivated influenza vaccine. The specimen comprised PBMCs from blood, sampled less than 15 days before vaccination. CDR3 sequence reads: CASSPRAGSNTEAFF. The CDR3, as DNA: TGCGCCAGCAGCCCAAGGGCCGGGTCGAACACTGAAGCTTTCTTT.